These 5 T cell receptor beta chains share one sample of origin, sequenced in a study of blood T cell repertoires in COVID-19. Libraries were prepared by immunoSEQ multiplex PCR; TCRdb keeps only in-frame clonotypes and omits some of them. The sample lists around 59,000 clones, around 88% occurring once. The source material was peripheral blood. Every receptor here comes from a man between 60 and 75 years old with acute or convalescent COVID-19.

The V and J genes are TRBV7-9 and TRBJ1-1; D not resolved. Germline V gene sequence: CDR1 SEHNR, CDR2 FQNEAQ (reference sequence). This CDR3 spans 13 amino acids. V lost 2 bases to trimming and J lost 8 bases, with 12 bases between them. CDR3: CASSLREGHEAFF. DNA of the CDR3: TGTGCCAGCAGCTTACGGGAGGGCCACGAAGCTTTCTTT.

The chain is built from TRBV29-1 and TRBJ2-3, with a possible D match to TRBD2 (7 bases). This CDR3 has 14 amino acids. Germline CDR1 reads SQVTM; CDR2 reads ANQGSEA. Trimming took 1 base from V and 4 from J, leaving 12 bases between them. The CDR3 loop is CSVEGGGGADTQYF. In DNA form, the CDR3 reads TGCAGCGTTGAAGGCGGGGGCGGTGCAGATACGCAGTATTTT.

This rearrangement joins TRBV6-5 to TRBJ1-1; D is undetermined. Germline CDR1 and CDR2: MNHEY and SVGAGI. Trimming removed 0 bases from V and 8 bases from J, with 10 bases in between. This CDR3 comprises 13 residues. The CDR3 DNA is TGTGCCAGCAGTTACTCGCGGGGAGCCGAAGCTTTCTTT. The encoded protein is CASSYSRGAEAFF.

The chain has TRBV2 and TRBJ2-2, with TRBD2 matching 7 bases. CDR1 SNHLY and CDR2 FYNNEI come from the germline V gene. V was clipped by 6 bases and J by 1 base; unmatched bases: 5. CDR3 size: 15 residues. The CDR3 DNA is TGTGCCAGCAGCGATTCTAGCGGGAACACCGGGGAGCTGTTTTTT. Amino acid sequence: CASSDSSGNTGELFF.

The V call is TRBV11-2, the J call TRBJ1-2; 7 positions match TRBD1. The CDR3 sequence is 14 residues long. Germline V gives CDR1 SGHAT, CDR2 FQNNGV. Trimming at V came to 0 bases and at J to 4 bases, leaving 2 bases not matched to a gene. DNA of the CDR3: TGTGCCAGCAGCTTAGAAGGGGGCGTCTATGGCTACACCTTC. It yields the protein CASSLEGGVYGYTF.